The 32 T cell receptor beta chains reported below all come from one sample, sequenced in a study of T cell responses to AZD1222 COVID-19 vaccine. Generated by immunoSEQ multiplex PCR, the TCRdb table keeps only in-frame clones and is missing some. Of some 73,000 clones in the sample, roughly nine tenths were seen once. The sample was peripheral blood, taken 28 days after the second AZD1222 dose. The source of these receptors is an adult who received the AZD1222 COVID-19 vaccine.

In its sample, this clone was seen a few times. V gene TRBV5-8 combines with J gene TRBJ2-2; tentatively, D is TRBD2 (5 bases). Germline values: CDR1 SGHTS, CDR2 YDEGEE. The CDR3 has 16 residues. V lost 2 bases to trimming and J lost 4 bases, with 15 bases between them. The DNA for the CDR3 is TGTGCCAGCAGCTTAGCGCGGGTACTTCTCACCGGGGAGCTGTTTTTT. Translation gives CASSLARVLLTGELFF.

The chain links TRBV6-5 to TRBJ1-1; perhaps TRBD1 as D (5 bases). The germline V gene has CDR1 MNHEY and CDR2 SVGAGI. Trimming pared 8 bases from V and 1 base from J, leaving 17 bases between. This CDR3 is 15 amino acids long. In DNA, the CDR3 is TGTGCCAGCTCACGCTCCGGGGGTACGAACACTGAAGCTTTCTTT. Its translation: CASSRSGGTNTEAFF.

The sample holds one count of this clone. The V and J genes are TRBV10-3 and TRBJ1-1; no firm D call. The germline V gene encodes CDR1 ENHRY and CDR2 SYGVKD. Trimming removed 4 bases from V and 5 bases from J, with 17 bases in between. CDR3 size: 15 residues. The CDR3 nucleotides are TGTGCCATCAGTGGATTTAAGGGTGGTGGAACTGAAGCTTTCTTT. Its translation: CAISGFKGGGTEAFF.

The rearrangement uses TRBV19 and TRBJ1-4; no firm D call. Trimming removed 6 bases from V and 5 bases from J, with 10 bases in between. CDR1 and CDR2 from the germline V gene are LNHDA and SQIVND (reference sequence). CDR3 size: 13 residues. The CDR3 region is CASRSSLNEKLFF. The CDR3 coding sequence is TGTGCCAGTAGGAGCAGTCTCAATGAAAAACTGTTTTTT.

The chain joins TRBV28 to TRBJ2-5, with 7 bases aligning to TRBD2. Germline CDR1 and CDR2: MDHEN and SYDVKM. This CDR3 has 14 amino acids. Trimming took 5 bases from V and 5 from J; bases not matched to a gene: 8. The CDR3 spells CASSPPGRGETQYF. The DNA for the CDR3 is TGTGCCAGCAGTCCGCCCGGGCGGGGGGAGACCCAGTACTTC.

This rearrangement joins TRBV7-8 to TRBJ2-2; 8 bases match TRBD2. V shed 5 bases and J 1 base; nucleotides not matched to a gene: 6. CDR1 SGHVS and CDR2 FQNEAQ come from the germline V gene. CDR3 length: 16 residues. CDR3: CASSRLLAGNTGELFF. CDR3 nucleotide sequence: TGTGCCAGCAGCCGCCTCCTAGCGGGGAACACCGGGGAGCTGTTTTTT. Full variable domain (outside the CDR3, taken from reference TRBV7-8 and TRBJ2-2): GAGVSQSPRYKVAKRGQDVALRCDPISGHVSLFWYQQALGQGPEFLTYFQNEAQLDKSGLPSDRFFAERPEGSVSTLKIQRTQQEDSAVYLCASSRLLAGNTGELFFGEGSRLTVL.

The chain recombines TRBV9 with TRBJ1-5, with 9 bases lining up with TRBD1. V dropped 1 base and J dropped 4; count of bases not matched to a gene: 3. CDR1 is SGDLS and CDR2 is YYNGEE in the germline V gene. The CDR3 contains 15 residues. The CDR3 sequence is CASSVRDRANQPQHF. The CDR3 nucleotides read TGTGCCAGCAGCGTACGGGACAGGGCGAATCAGCCCCAGCATTTT.

The chain joins TRBV19 to TRBJ2-2; D is unclear. The CDR3 runs 14 residues. Germline V CDR1 and CDR2: LNHDA, SQIVND (reference sequence). Trimming pared 1 base from V and 2 bases from J, leaving 5 bases between. CDR3 coding DNA: TGTGCCAGTAGTATAGGACTTAACACCGGGGAGCTGTTTTTT. It is translated as CASSIGLNTGELFF.

The gene calls are TRBV25-1 and TRBJ1-1; no firm D call. Germline V CDR1 and CDR2: MGHDK, SYGVNS. The CDR3 consists of 14 residues. The V and J ends lost 0 bases and 2 bases respectively, with 7 bases between them. DNA of the CDR3: TGTGCCAGCAGTGAATATGCAGGTAACACTGAAGCTTTCTTT. Its protein is CASSEYAGNTEAFF.

This rearrangement joins TRBV5-1 to TRBJ1-2; no firm D call. The CDR3 loop spans 13 amino acids. V was clipped by 0 bases and J by 7 bases, with 10 bases between them. From germline, CDR1 is SGHRS and CDR2 YFSETQ. CDR3 loop: CASSLDIAVGYTF. In DNA form, the CDR3 reads TGCGCCAGCAGCTTGGATATAGCGGTTGGCTACACCTTC.

V is TRBV5-4 and J is TRBJ1-2; 8 nucleotides line up with TRBD1. V lost 4 bases and J lost 8; bases outside the gene matches: 7. Germline assignment: CDR1 SGHNT and CDR2 YYREEE (reference sequence). This CDR3 is built from 13 residues. CDR3 DNA: TGTGCCAGCAGCACACCAGGGGGCGGAGGCTACACCTTC. This sequence encodes CASSTPGGGGYTF. Full variable domain (remainder filled in from reference TRBV5-4 and TRBJ1-2): ETGVTQSPTHLIKTRGQQVTLRCSSQSGHNTVSWYQQALGQGPQFIFQYYREEENGRGNFPPRFSGLQFPNYSSELNVNALELDDSALYLCASSTPGGGGYTFGSGTRLTVV.

The chain combines TRBV5-1 with TRBJ2-1; 14 bases map to TRBD2. The V gene end was trimmed by 5 bases and the J gene end by 6 bases; junction bases not matched to a gene: 4. Germline-derived CDR1 and CDR2 are SGHRS and YFSETQ. The CDR3 is 15 amino acids. The CDR3, as DNA: TGCGCCAGCAGAGAGGGACTAGCGGGAGTCAATGAGCAGTTCTTC. This gives the protein CASREGLAGVNEQFF.

The rearrangement links TRBV14 to TRBJ2-2, with D uncertain. Per germline, CDR1 SGHDN and CDR2 FVKESK. There are 17 residues in the CDR3. Trimming removed 3 bases from V and 1 base from J, with 15 bases in between. CDR3 bases: TGTGCCAGCAGCCACTCCCCGGGTTGGGTGAACACCGGGGAGCTGTTTTTT. Translation gives CASSHSPGWVNTGELFF.

The J gene is TRBJ1-2, the V gene TRBV5-1, with 7 bases aligning to TRBD1. V was clipped by 1 base and J by 3 bases; unmatched bases: 0. CDR1 is SGHRS and CDR2 is YFSETQ in the germline V gene. CDR3 size: 13 residues. CDR3 amino acids: CASSLTGDYGYTF. In DNA form, the CDR3 reads TGCGCCAGCAGCTTGACAGGGGACTATGGCTACACCTTC.

V gene TRBV28 combines with J gene TRBJ1-3; D gene unclear. Per the germline V gene, CDR1 is MDHEN and CDR2 is SYDVKM. The CDR3 runs 10 residues. The CDR3 loop reads CESSGNTIYF. DNA of the CDR3: TGTGAGAGCTCTGGAAACACCATATATTTT.

The chain uses TRBV12-3 or TRBV12-4 and TRBJ2-3; D unclear. Trimming removed 6 bases at V and 8 bases at J, with 15 bases between. This CDR3 comprises 13 residues. The CDR3 protein is CASRLLLEGTQYF. In DNA, the CDR3 is TGTGCCAGCAGACTTCTTTTAGAAGGTACGCAGTATTTT.

The gene calls are TRBV12-3 or TRBV12-4 and TRBJ1-2; D perhaps matches TRBD1 (5 bases). There are 13 residues in the CDR3. V lost 6 bases and J 8 bases, leaving 16 bases between the germline ends. The CDR3 reads CASSAGDPGGYTF. The CDR3 bases are TGTGCCAGCAGCGCCGGGGACCCCGGGGGCTACACCTTC.

V usage is TRBV7-2 and J usage is TRBJ1-2, with a possible D match to TRBD1 (5 bases). The CDR3 covers 16 residues. V lost 1 base to trimming and J lost 1 base, with 13 bases between them. Germline loops: CDR1 SGHTA, CDR2 FQGNSA. The CDR3 loop is CASSLDTGTGNYGYTF. The CDR3 DNA sequence: TGTGCCAGCAGCTTAGACACCGGGACGGGTAACTATGGCTACACCTTC.

This clone was seen just once. The chain is built from TRBV18 and TRBJ1-1; 9 positions match TRBD1. Looked up from germline, CDR1 is KGHSH and CDR2 is LQKENI. The V gene end was trimmed by 7 bases and the J gene end by 3 bases; junction bases not matched to a gene: 9. The CDR3 extends over 15 amino acids. The CDR3 DNA follows: TGTGCCAGCTTAGCCGGGACAGGGCGGGACACTGAAGCTTTCTTT. It is translated as CASLAGTGRDTEAFF.

This chain joins TRBV19 and TRBJ2-3; 10 bases fit TRBD1. Trimming removed 6 bases from V and 0 bases from J; junction bases left unmatched: 0. The CDR3 extends over 14 amino acids. Germline V gene lookup returns CDR1 LNHDA and CDR2 SQIVND (reference sequence). The DNA of the CDR3 is TGTGCCAGTAGGACAGGGGGCAGCACAGATACGCAGTATTTT. Its protein is CASRTGGSTDTQYF. Complete variable domain (other parts from reference TRBV19 and TRBJ2-3): DGGITQSPKYLFRKEGQNVTLSCEQNLNHDAMYWYRQDPGQGLRLIYYSQIVNDFQKGDIAEGYSVSREKKESFPLTVTSAQKNPTAFYLCASRTGGSTDTQYFGPGTRLTVL.

This sequence joins TRBV19 and TRBJ1-3; TRBD1 aligns across 7 bases. The V and J ends lost 7 bases and 3 bases, in that order; junction bases with no gene match: 12. The CDR3 loop spans 16 amino acids. The V gene's germline CDR1 is LNHDA and CDR2 SQIVND (reference sequence). CDR3 in DNA: TGTGCCAGTAACAGGGGAGGGGGCGCGATTGGAAACACCATATATTTT. This gives the protein CASNRGGGAIGNTIYF.

The chain couples TRBV3-1 (or the pseudogene TRBV3-2) to TRBJ1-4; D is unresolved. The CDR3 loop spans 13 amino acids. Germline lookup yields CDR1 LGHDT and CDR2 YNNKEL (reference sequence). Deletions cut 4 bases from V and 7 bases from J, with 10 bases between. The CDR3 sequence is CASSPMGFEKLFF. Written as DNA, the CDR3 is TGTGCCAGCAGCCCCATGGGATTTGAAAAACTGTTTTTT.

The rearrangement uses TRBV9 and TRBJ2-5; 7 bases match TRBD1. This CDR3 region has 13 residues. CDR1 is SGDLS and CDR2 is YYNGEE in the germline V gene. J was trimmed by 7 bases and V by 4 bases; bases with no gene match: 7. The CDR3 region is CASSPGTDGTQYF. The CDR3 nucleotides read TGTGCCAGCAGCCCAGGGACAGACGGGACCCAGTACTTC.

The J gene is TRBJ2-5, the V gene TRBV6-2 or TRBV6-3; no definite D call. Germline-derived CDR1 and CDR2 are MNHEY and SVGEGT. This CDR3 has 12 amino acids. The ends were cut back, 2 bases at V and 1 base at J, with 2 bases in the middle. The CDR3 DNA reads as TGTGCCAGCAGTTACCGCCAAGAGACCCAGTACTTC. Protein product: CASSYRQETQYF.

The chain is built from TRBV6-4 and TRBJ1-1, with D tentatively TRBD1 (5 bases). V lost 3 bases and J lost 5, with 13 bases in between. CDR3 length: 14 amino acids. Germline CDR1 is MRHNA and CDR2 is SNTAGT. The DNA for the CDR3 is TGTGCCAGCAGTGAGGAGCTGGGGGGGACTGAAGCTTTCTTT. Amino acid sequence: CASSEELGGTEAFF.

The V call is TRBV7-6, the J call TRBJ2-7, with 9 bases aligning to TRBD1. Germline CDR1 reads SGHVS; CDR2 reads FNYEAQ. The CDR3 runs 13 residues. V was pared by 5 bases and J by 4 bases, with 3 bases of the junction left unmatched. The CDR3 nucleotides read TGTGCCAGCAGCCAGGACAGGGGATACGAGCAGTACTTC. It specifies CASSQDRGYEQYF.

The chain is built from TRBV11-3 and TRBJ2-2, with TRBD1 identical over 11 bases. Germline V gene sequence: CDR1 SGHNT, CDR2 YENEEA. The CDR3 length is 15 residues. Unmatched junction bases numbered 2, after V lost 5 bases and J lost 3 bases. The CDR3 DNA reads as TGTGCCAGCAGCCGGACAGGGGGCGACACCGGGGAGCTGTTTTTT. Its protein product is CASSRTGGDTGELFF.

This chain connects TRBV12-3 or TRBV12-4 to TRBJ2-2; D gene ambiguous. V lost 7 bases, J lost 7 bases, and 10 bases lay in between. The CDR3 extends over 12 amino acids. CDR3 protein: CASINRRGELFF. In DNA form, the CDR3 reads TGTGCCAGCATCAACAGACGCGGGGAGCTGTTTTTT.

The V call is TRBV18, the J call TRBJ1-2; possible D gene TRBD1, 5 bases. Germline CDR1 is KGHSH and CDR2 is LQKENI. The CDR3 is 14 residues long. V lost 1 base, J lost 3 bases, and 9 bases lay in between. CDR3 DNA sequence: TGTGCCAGCTCACCACTGACGGGGGACTATGGCTACACCTTC. Amino acid sequence: CASSPLTGDYGYTF.

The rearrangement joins TRBV11-3 to TRBJ2-4; D is uncertain. The CDR3 totals 15 residues. Germline CDR1 is SGHNT and CDR2 is YENEEA. The ends were cut back, 6 bases at V and 3 bases at J, with 15 bases in the middle. CDR3 in amino acids: CASSPVSGVKNIQYF. The CDR3 DNA reads TGTGCCAGCAGTCCGGTATCTGGGGTCAAAAACATTCAGTACTTC.

This clone was recorded a few times. This rearrangement joins TRBV28 to TRBJ2-2, with 7 bases fitting TRBD1. Germline-derived CDR1 and CDR2 are MDHEN and SYDVKM. J gave up 4 bases and V 2 bases, and 4 bases lay outside the gene matches. The CDR3 covers 15 residues. The CDR3 loop reads CASSLVTGRTGELFF. The CDR3 DNA reads TGTGCCAGCAGTTTAGTGACAGGGCGCACCGGGGAGCTGTTTTTT.

V gene TRBV5-1 combines with J gene TRBJ2-2; TRBD2 is a possible D gene (5 bases). The length of the CDR3 is 15 residues. Trimming took off 3 bases at V and 4 bases at J, with 13 bases between the two ends. Per germline, CDR1 SGHRS and CDR2 YFSETQ. CDR3 sequence (DNA): TGCGCCAGCAGCTACGGGATACCGCTCACCGGGGAGCTGTTTTTT. This gives the protein CASSYGIPLTGELFF.